The next 22 T cell receptor beta chains were all read from a single sample in a study of OX40 agonist ivuxolimab in advanced cancers. The assay was immunoSEQ multiplex PCR, and TCRdb's table has in-frame clones only and misses some. Of tens of thousands of clones listed, more than 85% are singletons. The input for sequencing was CD4+ or CD8+ T cells sorted from blood, taken in a trial of the OX40 agonist ivuxolimab. These receptors were taken from an adult with an advanced solid tumor such as melanoma, head and neck, liver or kidney cancer.

The J gene is TRBJ2-1, the V gene TRBV11-2; 10 nucleotides agree with TRBD2. There are 17 residues in the CDR3. With 0 bases clipped from V and 5 bases from J, the junction kept 7 bases outside the gene matches. From germline, CDR1 is SGHAT and CDR2 FQNNGV. CDR3 DNA sequence: TGTGCCAGCAGCTTAGATTGGGAAGCGGGAGGGCACAATGAGCAGTTCTTC. The encoded protein is CASSLDWEAGGHNEQFF.

This clone has only one observation. V usage is TRBV4-3 and J usage is TRBJ2-2; D call uncertain. In germline, CDR1 is LGHNA, CDR2 YSLEER. The CDR3 has 15 residues. Trimming took 0 bases from V and 0 from J, leaving 5 bases between them. In DNA, the CDR3 is TGCGCCAGCAGCCAAGATCGGACGAACACCGGGGAGCTGTTTTTT. Translated: CASSQDRTNTGELFF.

The chain carries TRBV11-3 and TRBJ2-5, with TRBD2 matching over 10 bases. The CDR3 sequence is 14 residues long. J gave up 5 bases and V 6 bases, and 6 bases lay outside the gene matches. Germline-derived CDR1 and CDR2 are SGHNT and YENEEA. The CDR3 here is CASRLAGDGETQYF. The DNA of the CDR3 is TGTGCCAGCAGGCTAGCGGGAGACGGCGAGACCCAGTACTTC.

This clone was seen more than once but under ten times. The chain combines TRBV7-8 with TRBJ2-7; no reliable D call. The germline CDR1 and CDR2 sequences are SGHVS and FQNEAQ. The length of the CDR3 is 14 residues. V lost 1 base to trimming and J lost 6 bases, with 13 bases between them. CDR3 sequence (DNA): TGTGCCAGCAGCTTAGTACACAGTTTCCTCGAGCAGTACTTC. The encoded protein is CASSLVHSFLEQYF.

This clone counts as medium-sized (0.01 to 0.1%). The CDR3 DNA sequence: TGTGCCAGCAGCCCCGGGACAGGGAACTACGAGCAGTACTTC. Protein product: CASSPGTGNYEQYF. This sequence joins TRBV7-6 and TRBJ2-7; the match to TRBD1 covers 9 bases. The germline V gene encodes CDR1 SGHVS and CDR2 FNYEAQ. The CDR3 consists of 14 residues. V shed 5 bases, J shed 3 bases, and the junction held 5 bases outside the gene matches. Combining the CDR3 with reference TRBV7-6 and TRBJ2-7 gives the whole variable domain GAGVSQSPRYKVTKRGQDVALRCDPISGHVSLYWYRQALGQGPEFLTYFNYEAQQDKSGLPNDRFSAERPEGSISTLTIQRTEQRDSAMYRCASSPGTGNYEQYFGPGTRLTVT.

The chain joins TRBV4-1 to TRBJ1-2; D might be TRBD1 (5 bases). The CDR3 is 16 residues long. Germline V gene data show CDR1 as MGHRA and CDR2 as YSYEKL. The V end was cut by 0 bases, the J end by 4 bases, with 15 bases between. CDR3 in amino acids: CASSQEAGRVGYGYTF. For the CDR3, the DNA is TGCGCCAGCAGCCAAGAAGCAGGGAGAGTGGGCTATGGCTACACCTTC.

This clone was counted a single time. CDR3 sequence (DNA): TGTGCCAGCAGCCCCCCCAGGGTGCGGGATGAGCAGTTCTTC. It is translated as CASSPPRVRDEQFF. This rearrangement joins TRBV27 to TRBJ2-1; D may match TRBD1 or TRBD2 (5 bases each). V shed 6 bases and J shed 8 bases, with 17 bases lying between them. The CDR3 length is 14 residues. Germline-derived CDR1 and CDR2 are MNHEY and SMNVEV (reference sequence).

The J gene is TRBJ2-3, the V gene TRBV29-1, with unresolved D. The V gene lost 4 bases and the J gene lost 1 base, with 9 bases spanning the gap. This CDR3 is 13 amino acids long. Germline CDR1 reads SQVTM; CDR2 reads ANQGSEA. CDR3 coding DNA: TGCAGCGTTGTGGAAACAGGCACAGATACGCAGTATTTT. Translated, it gives CSVVETGTDTQYF.

This chain uses TRBV21-1 with TRBJ1-2. TRBV21-1 is a pseudogene. This CDR3 region has 11 residues. The CDR3 region has the DNA TGTGCCAGCAGCCTAGCGGGTGGCTACACCTTC. This translates into CASSLAGGYTF.

In DNA form, the CDR3 reads TGTGCCAGCGCCTCGCGCAGCCACAGCTCCTACGAGCAGTACTTC. It is translated as CASASRSHSSYEQYF. This chain connects TRBV7-2 to TRBJ2-7; D is uncertain. The CDR3 is 15 residues long. Trimming shortened V by 8 bases and J by 0 bases, and 17 bases separated the two germline ends. Per the germline V gene, CDR1 is SGHTA and CDR2 is FQGNSA.

This clone appeared a few times. This chain connects TRBV27 to TRBJ1-2, with D perhaps TRBD1 (5 bases). The CDR3 covers 15 residues. Germline V gene sequence: CDR1 MNHEY, CDR2 SMNVEV (reference sequence). V was clipped by 5 bases and J by 3 bases, with 16 bases between them. The CDR3 reads CASSPDTRVYYGYTF. For the CDR3, the DNA is TGTGCCAGCAGTCCGGACACAAGGGTTTACTATGGCTACACCTTC.

This chain uses TRBV7-8 with TRBJ2-5; D may match TRBD1 or TRBD2 (7 bases each). V gave up 5 bases and J gave up 1 base, with 11 bases separating them. Germline values: CDR1 SGHVS, CDR2 FQNEAQ. The CDR3 totals 14 residues. The CDR3 is CASSQGGRQETQYF. The CDR3 nucleotides are TGTGCCAGCAGCCAGGGGGGGCGCCAAGAGACCCAGTACTTC.

The CDR3 DNA follows: TGTGCCAGCAGTGAAAGATCCGGGAGGGCCTACAATGAGCAGTTCTTC. The encoded protein is CASSERSGRAYNEQFF. The V gene is TRBV6-1, the J gene TRBJ2-1; TRBD2 matches at 8 bases. The CDR3 covers 16 residues. The germline V gene encodes CDR1 MNHNS and CDR2 SASEGT. V lost 2 bases, J lost 2 bases, and 5 bases stayed unmatched.

CDR3 region: CSVAGTGYLPYEQYF. The DNA for the CDR3 is TGCAGCGTAGCCGGGACAGGATACCTTCCCTACGAGCAGTACTTC. This rearrangement joins TRBV29-1 to TRBJ2-7; TRBD1 aligns across 8 bases. Germline CDR1 and CDR2: SQVTM and ANQGSEA. The CDR3 covers 15 residues. Trimming cost V 6 bases and J 2 bases; bases outside gene matches: 12.

The rearrangement uses TRBV19 and TRBJ1-2; 7 bases are a match to TRBD1. The V gene end was trimmed by 3 bases and the J gene end by 4 bases; junction bases not matched to a gene: 20. This CDR3 comprises 19 residues. Germline V gives CDR1 LNHDA, CDR2 SQIVND (reference sequence). The CDR3 bases are TGTGCCAGTAGTATTGGGCGAATAGGGGAGGGGGCGAAGATCTATGGCTACACCTTC. It specifies CASSIGRIGEGAKIYGYTF.

A single count supports this clone. J is TRBJ2-1 and V is TRBV11-2; D is unresolved. Trimming pared 4 bases from V and 5 bases from J, leaving 6 bases between. Germline-derived CDR1 and CDR2 are SGHAT and FQNNGV. This CDR3 has 12 residues. The CDR3 reads CASSSIHNEQFF. CDR3 coding DNA: TGTGCCAGCAGCTCCATCCACAATGAGCAGTTCTTC. Full variable domain (missing parts from reference TRBV11-2 and TRBJ2-1): EAGVAQSPRYKIIEKRQSVAFWCNPISGHATLYWYQQILGQGPKLLIQFQNNGVVDDSQLPKDRFSAERLKGVDSTLKIQPAKLEDSAVYLCASSSIHNEQFFGPGTRLTVL.

The V gene is TRBV13, the J gene TRBJ1-3, with D possibly TRBD1 on 6 matching bases. The CDR3 runs to 16 residues. Germline V gene data show CDR1 as PRHDT and CDR2 as FYEKMQ (reference sequence). V lost 5 bases, J lost 3 bases, and 17 bases lay in between. In DNA form, the CDR3 reads TGTGCCAGCAGCACCCCCGACAGGACTGTTGGAAACACCATATATTTT. Amino acids: CASSTPDRTVGNTIYF.

The chain links TRBV7-9 to TRBJ1-1; D not certain. V lost 4 bases, J lost 2 bases, and 11 bases lay in between. Germline CDR1 is SEHNR and CDR2 is FQNEAQ (reference sequence). The CDR3 totals 14 residues. The CDR3 coding sequence is TGTGCCAGCAGCTCTTGGATTGATAACACTGAAGCTTTCTTT. It codes for CASSSWIDNTEAFF. Supplemented by reference TRBV7-9 and TRBJ1-1, the full variable domain reads DTGVSQNPRHKITKRGQNVTFRCDPISEHNRLYWYRQTLGQGPEFLTYFQNEAQLEKSRLLSDRFSAERPKGSFSTLEIQRTEQGDSAMYLCASSSWIDNTEAFFGQGTRLTVV.

A few counts support this clone. The chain uses TRBV19 and TRBJ1-4; no reliable D call. The CDR3 totals 15 residues. Trimming took 4 bases from V and 0 from J, leaving 9 bases between them. Germline assignment: CDR1 LNHDA and CDR2 SQIVND (reference sequence). The CDR3 sequence: CASSSRVATNEKLFF. The CDR3, as DNA: TGTGCCAGTAGTAGTAGGGTTGCAACTAATGAAAAACTGTTTTTT.

The chain joins TRBV28 to TRBJ2-7; 8 bases fit TRBD2. Germline V CDR1 and CDR2: MDHEN, SYDVKM. V shed 3 bases, J shed 5 bases, and the junction held 6 bases outside the gene matches. The CDR3 has 14 residues. The DNA of the CDR3 is TGTGCCAGCAGTTTTGCTAGCGGGTGGAACGAGCAGTACTTC. Amino acid sequence: CASSFASGWNEQYF.

V usage is TRBV7-2 and J usage is TRBJ2-7; D might be TRBD1 (5 bases). CDR3 size: 15 residues. V lost 5 bases and J 0 bases, leaving 14 bases between the germline ends. Germline values: CDR1 SGHTA, CDR2 FQGNSA. The CDR3 bases are TGTGCCAGCAGCACCTTCCGGACAAGCTCCTACGAGCAGTACTTC. Its translation: CASSTFRTSSYEQYF.

The sample holds one count of this clone. The CDR3 is CASSTQQGEALEQYF. The CDR3 DNA reads as TGTGCCAGCAGTACCCAACAGGGAGAGGCTTTGGAGCAGTACTTC. This chain links TRBV2 with TRBJ2-7, with a tentative D call TRBD1 (6 bases). V shed 5 bases and J shed 7 bases, with 21 bases lying between them. Germline V gene data show CDR1 as SNHLY and CDR2 as FYNNEI. The CDR3 consists of 15 residues.